This TCR beta chain was identified during a study of CD8 T cells in Susac syndrome (dated by TCRdb to the late 2010s). Notes on the research overall: The study used repertoire sequencing to test whether antigen drove CD8+ T cell activation and differentiation in Susac syndrome. The clonality of the CD8+ T cell repertoire was compared across around twelve healthy donors, about 14 Susac syndrome patients and 15 multiple sclerosis patients. Overall results and qualifications from the work: The study acknowledged that relatively few individuals were included in the TCR sequencing and HLA analysis.

Peripheral blood CD8+ and CD4+ T cells from healthy donors, Susac syndrome patients and multiple sclerosis patients were profiled using high-throughput TCR beta sequencing. The healthy donors served as controls matched for age and sex. CD8+ TEMRA cells were enriched by FACS, while bulk CD8+ and CD4+ T cells were purified by magnetic negative isolation. Blood was drawn into EDTA tubes, processed within 24 hours, and PBMCs were isolated by density gradient centrifugation. PBMCs intended for TCR sequencing were frozen in liquid nitrogen and were later thawed in a 37 degrees C water bath. Purity of sorted or isolated CD4+, CD8+ and CD8+ TEMRA cells was at least 90%. Regarding this clonotype: What this receptor recognizes is not known. The input lacks base qualities; no much larger clone sits a single base away.

RNA was extracted using the RNeasy kit, and roughly 0.45 to 1 microgram was reverse transcribed with random hexamers. The immunoSEQ multiplex PCR assay, which covers 54 Vbeta and 13 Jbeta segments, was used to amplify TCR beta CDR3 regions. PCR amplification bias was corrected using a synthetic template baseline for primer optimization and computational correction. The authors processed their data as follows. Reads were annotated to V, D and J genes per IMGT and analyzed with immunoSEQ Analyzer, keeping only productive sequences. Clonality was computed as one minus Shannon entropy normalized by log2 of the number of productive unique sequences. For each patient and control, public and private clones were evaluated among the 100 most prevalent clones. A clone was defined as Susac-specific if it was absent from the healthy and MS cohorts, from about a thousand published viral clones and from other ImmuneACCESS disease sequences. Clones were called with MiXCR by TCRdb after fastp trimmed the public reads at Q25, and only in-frame beta chains were retained. Each CDR3 protein gets just one entry, which takes the most common genes and DNA from the rows behind it. These V and J calls rely on TCRdb rather than the paper's analysis. The sample has 120,000 to 150,000 distinct CDR3 sequences on record, 90% to 95% of them singletons. Approximately 0.25% of the sample comes from the top ten.

The junction carries 12 bases between V and J, which are trimmed by 4 bases and 5 bases respectively. CDR1 MDHEN and CDR2 SYDVKM are derived from the germline V gene. The CDR3 has 14 amino acids, counting the end cysteine and phenylalanine. Of all the DNA, just the CDR3 is kept, 42 bases in frame from base 1. The chain couples TRBV28 to TRBJ1-5, with the D segment identity uncertain. The receptor's source is a human donor in good health. What was sequenced was CD8+ T cells from PBMCs. The CDR3 region reads CASSWAGGHQPQHF. Read as DNA, the sequence is TGTGCCAGCAGTTGGGCAGGAGGGCATCAGCCCCAGCATTTT.